This T cell receptor beta chain is from a study of shared clonotypes between healthy human individuals. Study in general: In total, the donors were two women and a few men aged 18 to 49. A donor's plate count was three for CD4 naive and three for CD4 memory; CD8 naive had two and CD8 memory one.

Some clones are missing from TCRdb's copy, which holds only in-frame ones; the method was immunoSEQ multiplex PCR. Among roughly 1 million clones, about 80% were seen once, and the ten largest hold around 0.47%. This CDR3 comprises 15 residues. Trimming took off 3 bases at V and 6 bases at J, with 15 bases between the two ends. The germline V gene has CDR1 MNHEY and CDR2 SMNVEV (reference sequence). The V call is TRBV27, the J call TRBJ2-1; D is possibly TRBD2 (5 bases). Specimen: memory CD4+ T cells from PBMCs. Subset of the sample: CD45RA-negative fraction. The TCR originated in a man in his late teens or twenties in good health. Some clones in this sample may be carry-over from other donors' samples. Here the CDR3 reads CASSFGNNRGNEQFF. In nucleotides, the CDR3 is TGTGCCAGCAGTTTCGGGAATAACCGGGGCAATGAGCAGTTCTTC.